Listed here are 32 T cell receptor beta chains from one sample, sequenced in a study of cytomegalovirus exposure and HLA in healthy donors (dated by TCRdb to about 2017). To prepare the library, the immunoSEQ multiplex PCR assay was applied. The multiplex PCR relied on a mix of 60 forward primers for TCR Vbeta segments and 13 reverse primers for TCR Jbeta segments. This immuneACCESS table, as held by TCRdb, lists in-frame sequences with V and J called but not all clones. Of the missing ones, under half trace to an unresolved V gene in checked studies; the others have no known cause. Counted in this sample were about 110,000 clones; 76% of them appeared once. Jointly, the top ten make up over 7% of the sample. The sequenced material came from PBMCs. The receptor source for this set is a woman aged 45-65 years in good health and CMV-seropositive.

V is TRBV7-9 and J is TRBJ2-7, with D unresolved. Germline CDR1 is SEHNR and CDR2 is FQNEAQ (reference sequence). This CDR3 is 12 amino acids long. Trimming removed 5 bases from V and 3 bases from J, with 8 bases in between. The CDR3 DNA follows: TGTGCCAGCAGCGCCGCGTTCTACGAGCAGTACTTC. It specifies CASSAAFYEQYF.

The chain joins TRBV2 to TRBJ1-2, with 7 bases lining up with TRBD1. Germline assignment: CDR1 SNHLY and CDR2 FYNNEI. V trimming: 5 bases; J trimming: 4 bases; junction bases outside the gene matches: 13. The CDR3 runs to 16 residues. CDR3 sequence (DNA): TGTGCCAGCAGTTTCAAGGGGACAGTGGGGGCCTATGGCTACACCTTC. Residues: CASSFKGTVGAYGYTF.

This clone was recorded a few times. The chain has TRBV18 and TRBJ1-4, with D possibly TRBD1 on 5 matching bases. V was pared by 4 bases and J by 0 bases, with 12 bases between. The CDR3 sequence is 16 residues long. Germline CDR1 is KGHSH and CDR2 is LQKENI. CDR3 DNA: TGTGCCAGCTCACGTTTTGACAGTGCAACTAATGAAAAACTGTTTTTT. Translated, it gives CASSRFDSATNEKLFF.

This chain links TRBV6-1 with TRBJ2-1; TRBD2 is a possible D gene (6 bases). Trimming pared 2 bases from V and 10 bases from J, leaving 12 bases between. CDR3 size: 13 residues. Germline V CDR1 and CDR2: MNHNS, SASEGT. The CDR3: CASSERGGLEQFF. The CDR3 DNA is TGTGCCAGCAGTGAAAGGGGAGGATTGGAGCAGTTCTTC.

V is TRBV7-2 and J is TRBJ2-4, with D uncertain. The germline gives CDR1 SGHTA, CDR2 FQGNSA. The CDR3 covers 18 residues. V dropped 2 bases and J dropped 3 bases, with 20 bases sitting between them. The CDR3 reads CASSLIGSQGSGKNIQYF. As DNA, the CDR3 is TGTGCCAGCAGCTTAATTGGCTCACAAGGCTCAGGCAAAAACATTCAGTACTTC.

This clone was recorded once. V usage is TRBV6-4 and J usage is TRBJ1-1; D is ambiguous. The CDR3 is 13 amino acids. The V gene's germline CDR1 is MRHNA and CDR2 SNTAGT. V lost 5 bases, J lost 11 bases, and 18 bases lay in between. DNA for the CDR3: TGTGCCAGCAGTTATCCGAGGTGGGCGGGCGCTTTCTTT. Its protein is CASSYPRWAGAFF.

This chain links TRBV19 with TRBJ2-1; D perhaps matches TRBD1 (6 bases). The CDR3 sequence is 13 residues long. The V and J ends lost 5 bases and 7 bases respectively, with 12 bases between them. Germline-derived CDR1 and CDR2 are LNHDA and SQIVND (reference sequence). CDR3 amino acids: CASSLSRGNEQFF. The CDR3 DNA follows: TGTGCCAGTAGTCTATCTAGGGGGAATGAGCAGTTCTTC.

This clone occurred a few times. This chain joins TRBV7-3 and TRBJ2-6; 10 nucleotides match TRBD1. This CDR3 contains 20 residues. The trim removed 0 bases at V and 0 bases at J, leaving 8 bases unmatched. The V gene's germline CDR1 is SGHTA and CDR2 FQGTGA. The CDR3 DNA follows: TGTGCCAGCAGCTTAACGGCGGGACAGGGGATCCTCTCTGGGGCCAACGTCCTGACTTTC. Its translation is CASSLTAGQGILSGANVLTF.

The V gene is TRBV5-4, the J gene TRBJ2-7; 10 nucleotides agree with TRBD1. There are 16 residues in the CDR3. The germline V gene encodes CDR1 SGHNT and CDR2 YYREEE (reference sequence). V lost 1 base, J lost 5 bases, and 9 bases stayed unmatched. CDR3 loop: CASSLSGTGVLDEQYF. As DNA, the CDR3 is TGTGCCAGCAGCTTGTCTGGGACAGGGGTTTTGGACGAGCAGTACTTC. Variable domain in full (rest from reference TRBV5-4 and TRBJ2-7): ETGVTQSPTHLIKTRGQQVTLRCSSQSGHNTVSWYQQALGQGPQFIFQYYREEENGRGNFPPRFSGLQFPNYSSELNVNALELDDSALYLCASSLSGTGVLDEQYFGPGTRLTVT.

The chain is built from TRBV9 and TRBJ2-3; the D gene is possibly TRBD1 (5 bases). With 4 bases removed from V and 0 bases from J, the gap between germline ends came to 15 bases. Germline V gene data show CDR1 as SGDLS and CDR2 as YYNGEE. The length of the CDR3 is 16 residues. The CDR3 DNA reads TGTGCCAGCAGCCCGTGGGGCAGCCTTAGCACAGATACGCAGTATTTT. Encoded protein: CASSPWGSLSTDTQYF.

The rearrangement links TRBV5-4 to TRBJ2-5; perhaps TRBD2 as D (7 bases). V lost 7 bases and J lost 2, with 12 bases in between. This CDR3 is built from 13 residues. Germline CDR1 and CDR2: SGHNT and YYREEE (reference sequence). CDR3 bases: TGTGCCAGCCCTGAGGGGGGGCAAGAGACCCAGTACTTC. Its translation: CASPEGGQETQYF.

The J gene is TRBJ1-2, the V gene TRBV4-1, with 12 positions matching TRBD1. With 3 bases clipped from V and 7 bases from J, the junction kept 6 bases outside the gene matches. Per germline, CDR1 MGHRA and CDR2 YSYEKL. The CDR3 is 15 amino acids. DNA for the CDR3: TGCGCCAGCAGCCAGGGGGGACAGGGGGCGCCTGGCTACACCTTC. Its protein is CASSQGGQGAPGYTF.

V is TRBV25-1 and J is TRBJ2-1; TRBD1 is a possible D gene (6 bases). CDR1 is MGHDK and CDR2 is SYGVNS in the germline V gene. The ends were cut back, 2 bases at V and 6 bases at J, with 8 bases in the middle. The CDR3 contains 13 residues. CDR3 loop: CASSEEGGNEQFF. DNA for the CDR3: TGTGCCAGCAGTGAAGAAGGGGGCAATGAGCAGTTCTTC.

This clone was detected only once. The rearrangement uses TRBV2 and TRBJ2-5; possibly TRBD2 for D (5 bases). With 3 bases removed from V and 0 bases from J, the gap between germline ends came to 17 bases. CDR1 and CDR2 (germline): SNHLY, FYNNEI. This CDR3 is built from 17 residues. The CDR3 DNA sequence: TGTGCCAGCAGTGAGCGAGGTGGAGGAGCGGACCAAGAGACCCAGTACTTC. Residues: CASSERGGGADQETQYF. Supplemented by reference TRBV2 and TRBJ2-5, the full variable domain reads EPEVTQTPSHQVTQMGQEVILRCVPISNHLYFYWYRQILGQKVEFLVSFYNNEISEKSEIFDDQFSVERPDGSNFTLKIRSTKLEDSAMYFCASSERGGGADQETQYFGPGTRLLVL.

This clone was found a few times. The chain has TRBV7-2 and TRBJ2-5; 7 bases align to TRBD2. This CDR3 has 14 amino acids. The germline gives CDR1 SGHTA, CDR2 FQGNSA. The ends lost 4 bases at V and 5 bases at J; junction bases unmatched: 7. This CDR3 reads CASSWGVSGETQYF. The CDR3 region has the DNA TGTGCCAGCAGCTGGGGAGTTAGCGGGGAGACCCAGTACTTC. The whole variable domain, remainder taken from reference TRBV7-2 and TRBJ2-5, is GAGVSQSPSNKVTEKGKDVELRCDPISGHTALYWYRQSLGQGLEFLIYFQGNSAPDKSGLPSDRFSAERTGGSVSTLTIQRTQQEDSAVYLCASSWGVSGETQYFGPGTRLLVL.

The table lists this clone with a few counts. The rearrangement links TRBV25-1 to TRBJ1-2, with D possibly matching TRBD1 (5 bases). The CDR3 sequence is 13 residues long. In germline, CDR1 is MGHDK, CDR2 SYGVNS. V lost 5 bases to trimming and J lost 2 bases, with 9 bases between them. CDR3 in DNA: TGTGCCAGCAGTACTGGGGCCAACTATGGCTACACCTTC. Translated, it gives CASSTGANYGYTF.

This chain connects TRBV27 to TRBJ2-1, with TRBD2 matching over 7 bases. With 3 bases clipped from V and 4 bases from J, the junction kept 6 bases outside the gene matches. Per germline, CDR1 MNHEY and CDR2 SMNVEV (reference sequence). The CDR3 is 15 residues long. CDR3 residues: CASSFGLEMYNEQFF. The CDR3 nucleotides are TGTGCCAGCAGTTTTGGACTAGAGATGTACAATGAGCAGTTCTTC.

The chain uses TRBV12-5 and TRBJ1-4; D is perhaps TRBD1 (6 bases). V dropped 1 base and J dropped 2 bases, with 11 bases sitting between them. The CDR3 is 16 amino acids. Germline values: CDR1 LGHNT, CDR2 FRNRAP. The CDR3 sequence: CASGLDRVATNEKLFF. CDR3 bases: TGTGCTAGTGGTTTGGACAGGGTAGCCACTAATGAAAAACTGTTTTTT.

V usage is TRBV4-3 and J usage is TRBJ2-7, with 9 bases lining up with TRBD2. V lost 1 base, J lost 1 base, and 2 bases stayed unmatched. Germline V gives CDR1 LGHNA, CDR2 YSLEER. The CDR3 is made up of 15 amino acids. The CDR3 loop reads CASSQGAGGSYEQYF. The CDR3 DNA is TGCGCCAGCAGCCAAGGGGCGGGAGGGTCCTACGAGCAGTACTTC.

Comments on this clone: At one of its ends the junction is not consistent with the germline gene, which may arise from a read error. J is TRBJ2-7 and V is TRBV7-6; no reliable D call. The germline CDR1 and CDR2 sequences are SGHVS and FNYEAQ. This CDR3 comprises 13 residues. The CDR3 loop is CASSLGYSDEQYF. In nucleotides, the CDR3 is TGTGCCAGCAGCTTAGGGTACTCCGACGAGCAGTACTTC. The full variable domain, with the rest looked up from reference TRBV7-6 and TRBJ2-7, is GAGVSQSPRYKVTKRGQDVALRCDPISGHVSLYWYRQALGQGPEFLTYFNYEAQQDKSGLPNDRFSAERPEGSISTLTIQRTEQRDSAMYRCASSLGYSDEQYFGPGTRLTVT.

V gene TRBV5-4 combines with J gene TRBJ2-7; 8 nucleotides line up with TRBD1. This CDR3 has 14 residues. Looked up from germline, CDR1 is SGHNT and CDR2 is YYREEE (reference sequence). J lost 2 bases, V lost 0 bases, and 1 base had no gene match. CDR3 sequence reads: CASSLEQGAYEQYF. CDR3 in DNA: TGTGCCAGCAGCTTGGAACAGGGGGCCTACGAGCAGTACTTC.

The chain employs TRBV18 and TRBJ2-5; perhaps TRBD1 as D (5 bases). CDR1 and CDR2 from the germline V gene are KGHSH and LQKENI. Trimming removed 2 bases at V and 4 bases at J, with 11 bases between. The CDR3 has 14 amino acids. The CDR3 nucleotides read TGTGCCAGCTCACCAGAGACAGCACTAGAGACCCAGTACTTC. It yields the protein CASSPETALETQYF.

The chain links TRBV11-2 to TRBJ2-1; 10 positions agree with TRBD2. CDR1 and CDR2 (germline): SGHAT, FQNNGV. The CDR3 is 16 amino acids. Trimming took 1 base from V and 7 from J; bases not matched to a gene: 7. The CDR3 reads CASSLAPSGSRNEQFF. The CDR3, as DNA: TGTGCCAGCAGCTTAGCCCCTAGCGGGAGTCGGAATGAGCAGTTCTTC.

The chain couples TRBV10-3 to TRBJ1-3; D gene ambiguous. V lost 8 bases and J 0 bases, leaving 14 bases between the germline ends. The CDR3 loop spans 15 amino acids. From germline, CDR1 is ENHRY and CDR2 SYGVKD. The CDR3 region is CAIGEDFSSGNTIYF. CDR3 in DNA: TGTGCCATCGGAGAGGATTTCAGCTCTGGAAACACCATATATTTT.

This sequence joins TRBV27 and TRBJ1-2, with no clear D. Germline-derived CDR1 and CDR2 are MNHEY and SMNVEV (reference sequence). The CDR3 extends over 13 amino acids. V was cut by 3 bases and J by 3 bases, with 8 bases left in between. For the CDR3, the DNA is TGTGCCAGCAGTTTTGGCTCCCACTATGGCTACACCTTC. It yields the protein CASSFGSHYGYTF.

CDR3 nucleotide sequence: TGTGCCAGCAGCTTTTTTGCGGGAGGGCTGGGGGAGACCCAGTACTTC. This sequence encodes CASSFFAGGLGETQYF. The gene calls are TRBV7-9 and TRBJ2-5; the match to TRBD2 covers 9 bases. Germline trimming cut 3 bases from V and 5 bases from J; bases unmatched to any gene: 10. Germline CDR1 and CDR2: SEHNR and FQNEAQ (reference sequence). This CDR3 spans 16 amino acids. The whole variable domain, filled in from reference TRBV7-9 and TRBJ2-5, reads DTGVSQNPRHKITKRGQNVTFRCDPISEHNRLYWYRQTLGQGPEFLTYFQNEAQLEKSRLLSDRFSAERPKGSFSTLEIQRTEQGDSAMYLCASSFFAGGLGETQYFGPGTRLLVL.

This chain joins TRBV19 and TRBJ1-1; TRBD1 aligns across 9 bases. V was clipped by 1 base and J by 6 bases; unmatched bases: 6. Germline values: CDR1 LNHDA, CDR2 SQIVND (reference sequence). The CDR3 is made up of 15 amino acids. The CDR3 bases are TGTGCCAGTAGTATAGCTCGGGACAGGGACCCTGAAGCTTTCTTT. Protein sequence: CASSIARDRDPEAFF.

The chain recombines TRBV7-6 with TRBJ2-7, with D unresolved. CDR1 is SGHVS and CDR2 is FNYEAQ in the germline V gene. This CDR3 spans 14 amino acids. V lost 0 bases and J lost 1, with 7 bases in between. The CDR3 loop reads CASSLAIGSYEQYF. CDR3 nucleotides: TGTGCCAGCAGCTTAGCAATCGGGTCCTACGAGCAGTACTTC.

V and J are TRBV7-2 and TRBJ1-2; 10 nucleotides match TRBD1. Germline V gene sequence: CDR1 SGHTA, CDR2 FQGNSA. V lost 5 bases, J lost 5 bases, and 5 bases stayed unmatched. This CDR3 region has 14 residues. CDR3 nucleotides: TGTGCCAGCAGCCTCAGGACAGGGGGTTATGGCTACACCTTC. Translating gives CASSLRTGGYGYTF.

The rearrangement uses TRBV7-2 and TRBJ1-1; 8 bases are shared with TRBD1. CDR1 is SGHTA, CDR2 FQGNSA, per germline. There are 15 residues in the CDR3. Trimming at V came to 5 bases and at J to 5 bases, leaving 10 bases not matched to a gene. The CDR3 DNA is TGTGCCAGCAGCCAATCTACCAGGGGGCGAACTGAAGCTTTCTTT. Amino acids: CASSQSTRGRTEAFF. Full variable domain (outside the CDR3, taken from reference TRBV7-2 and TRBJ1-1): GAGVSQSPSNKVTEKGKDVELRCDPISGHTALYWYRQSLGQGLEFLIYFQGNSAPDKSGLPSDRFSAERTGGSVSTLTIQRTQQEDSAVYLCASSQSTRGRTEAFFGQGTRLTVV.

This chain links TRBV11-2 with TRBJ1-1; no clear D. In germline, CDR1 is SGHAT, CDR2 FQNNGV. With 1 base removed from V and 4 bases from J, the gap between germline ends came to 7 bases. The CDR3 sequence is 13 residues long. The CDR3 protein is CASSLVEVTEAFF. In nucleotides, the CDR3 is TGTGCCAGCAGCTTAGTTGAGGTCACTGAAGCTTTCTTT.

This rearrangement joins TRBV7-2 to TRBJ2-2, with D tentatively TRBD1 (5 bases). CDR1 SGHTA and CDR2 FQGNSA come from the germline V gene. The CDR3 spans 14 residues. The V end lost 2 bases, the J end lost 8 bases, and 12 bases lay between the germline ends. For the CDR3, the DNA is TGTGCCAGCAGCTTAAGGGGCCCCGGAGGGGAGCTGTTTTTT. Translated: CASSLRGPGGELFF.